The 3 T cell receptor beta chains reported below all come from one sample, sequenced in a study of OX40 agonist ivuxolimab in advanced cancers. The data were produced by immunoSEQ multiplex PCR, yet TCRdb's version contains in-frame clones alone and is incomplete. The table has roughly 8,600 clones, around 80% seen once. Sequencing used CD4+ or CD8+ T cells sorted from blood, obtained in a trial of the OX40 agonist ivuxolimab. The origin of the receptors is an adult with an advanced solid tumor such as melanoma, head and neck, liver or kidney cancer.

This chain's CDR3 is CASSEAGGADTQYF. As DNA, the CDR3 is TGTGCCAGCAGTGAGGCGGGTGGAGCAGATACGCAGTATTTT. The chain joins TRBV6-4 to TRBJ2-3, with D possibly being TRBD2 (5 bases). CDR3 length: 14 amino acids. The germline V and J ends were trimmed by 3 bases and 4 bases, with 11 bases remaining between them. Per the germline V gene, CDR1 is MRHNA and CDR2 is SNTAGT.

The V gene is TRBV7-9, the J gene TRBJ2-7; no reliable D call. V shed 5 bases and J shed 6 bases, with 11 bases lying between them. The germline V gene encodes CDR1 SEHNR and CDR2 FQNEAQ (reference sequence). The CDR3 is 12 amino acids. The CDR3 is CASSPFLLEQYF. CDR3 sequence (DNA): TGTGCCAGCAGCCCCTTTCTCCTCGAGCAGTACTTC.

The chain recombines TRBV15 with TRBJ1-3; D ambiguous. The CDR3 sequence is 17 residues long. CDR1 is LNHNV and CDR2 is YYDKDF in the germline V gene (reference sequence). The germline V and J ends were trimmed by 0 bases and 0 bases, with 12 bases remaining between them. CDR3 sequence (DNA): TGTGCCACCAGCAGAGATAGAAGTAGGAGCTCTGGAAACACCATATATTTT. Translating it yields CATSRDRSRSSGNTIYF.